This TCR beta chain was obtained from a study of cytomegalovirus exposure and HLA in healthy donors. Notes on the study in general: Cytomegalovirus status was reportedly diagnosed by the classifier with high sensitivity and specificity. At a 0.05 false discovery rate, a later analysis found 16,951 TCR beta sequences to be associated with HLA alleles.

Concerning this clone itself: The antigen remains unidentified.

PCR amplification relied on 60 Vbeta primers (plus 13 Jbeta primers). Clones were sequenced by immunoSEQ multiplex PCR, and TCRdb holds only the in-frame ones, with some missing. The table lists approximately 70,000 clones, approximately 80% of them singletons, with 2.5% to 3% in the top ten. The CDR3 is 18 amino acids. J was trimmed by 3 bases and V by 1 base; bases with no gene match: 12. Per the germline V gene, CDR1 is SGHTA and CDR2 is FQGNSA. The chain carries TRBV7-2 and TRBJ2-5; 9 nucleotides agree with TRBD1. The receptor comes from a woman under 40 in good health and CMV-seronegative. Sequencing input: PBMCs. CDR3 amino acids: CASSLGPTGGKSKETQYF. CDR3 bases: TGTGCCAGCAGCTTAGGCCCCACAGGGGGCAAATCGAAAGAGACCCAGTACTTC.